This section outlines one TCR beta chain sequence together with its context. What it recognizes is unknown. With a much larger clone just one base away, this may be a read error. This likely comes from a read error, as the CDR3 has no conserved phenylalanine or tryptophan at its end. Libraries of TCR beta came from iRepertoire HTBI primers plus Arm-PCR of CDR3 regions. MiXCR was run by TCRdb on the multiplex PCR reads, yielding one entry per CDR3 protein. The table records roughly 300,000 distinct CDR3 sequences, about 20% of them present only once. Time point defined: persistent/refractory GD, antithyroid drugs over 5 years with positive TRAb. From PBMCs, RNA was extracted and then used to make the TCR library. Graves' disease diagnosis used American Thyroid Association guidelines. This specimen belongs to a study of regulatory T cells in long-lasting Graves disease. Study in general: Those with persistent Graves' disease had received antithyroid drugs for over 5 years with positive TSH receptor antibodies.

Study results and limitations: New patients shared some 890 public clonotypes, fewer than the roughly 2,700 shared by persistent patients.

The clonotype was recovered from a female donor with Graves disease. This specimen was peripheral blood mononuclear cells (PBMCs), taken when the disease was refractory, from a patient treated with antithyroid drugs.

CDR3 DNA: TGTGCCAGCAGTTACTCGTCTAGACGAACGAACACTGAAGCTTTCCTT. This sequence encodes CASSYSSRRTNTEAFL. V and J are TRBV6-4 and TRBJ1-1; D call uncertain. The CDR3 extends over 16 amino acids. The germline CDR1 and CDR2 sequences are MRHNA and SNTAGT.